Listed here are 25 T cell receptor beta chains from one sample, sequenced in a study of blood T cell repertoires in COVID-19. Measured with immunoSEQ multiplex PCR; TCRdb has only the in-frame clones, and not every one. Of approximately 250,000 clones listed, around 90% are singletons. The sequenced material came from PBMCs or T cells enriched from blood (not recorded which). Receptors were obtained from a man between 40 and 49 years old who had been exposed to COVID-19.

The CDR3 bases are TGTGCCACCAAAGGCAGCGGGCTTGACTACGAGCAGTACTTC. Amino acid sequence: CATKGSGLDYEQYF. The gene calls are TRBV6-5 and TRBJ2-7; the D gene is possibly TRBD2 (6 bases). Per germline, CDR1 MNHEY and CDR2 SVGAGI. The CDR3 has 14 residues. V was clipped by 10 bases and J by 3 bases, with 19 bases between them.

The V and J genes are TRBV21-1 and TRBJ2-3; the listed D gene, TRBD1, was not tested against the DNA. TRBV21-1 is a pseudogene. The CDR3 has 14 residues. The CDR3 is CASSSPQGIYTQYF. For the CDR3, the DNA is TGTGCCAGCAGCAGCCCGCAGGGAATTTATACGCAGTATTTT.

The chain is built from TRBV10-3 and TRBJ1-6, with a tentative D call TRBD1 (6 bases). This CDR3 is built from 13 residues. CDR1 is ENHRY and CDR2 is SYGVKD in the germline V gene. V was trimmed by 6 bases and J by 7 bases, leaving 10 bases between them. The CDR3 bases are TGTGCCATCAGCGGGGACACAAATTCACCCCTCCACTTT. Amino acids: CAISGDTNSPLHF.

The chain recombines TRBV18 with TRBJ1-5; D not certain. The CDR3 runs to 15 residues. V was clipped by 2 bases and J by 0 bases, with 8 bases between them. Looked up from germline, CDR1 is KGHSH and CDR2 is LQKENI. The CDR3 DNA is TGTGCCAGCTCACCAGGGTCGGGTAGCAATCAGCCCCAGCATTTT. Amino acids: CASSPGSGSNQPQHF.

The chain links TRBV11-3 to TRBJ2-7, with 7 bases aligning to TRBD2. V was pared by 6 bases and J by 6 bases, with 5 bases of the junction left unmatched. Germline V gives CDR1 SGHNT, CDR2 YENEEA. The CDR3 covers 12 residues. The CDR3 nucleotides are TGTGCCAGCAGGGGGAGGGGACCCGAGCAGTACTTC. Translating gives CASRGRGPEQYF.

The rearrangement uses TRBV28 and TRBJ2-7; 7 nucleotides agree with TRBD2. With 6 bases clipped from V and 0 bases from J, the junction kept 8 bases outside the gene matches. CDR1 is MDHEN and CDR2 is SYDVKM in the germline V gene. This CDR3 spans 15 amino acids. This chain's CDR3 is CASRAGRISSYEQYF. DNA of the CDR3: TGTGCCAGCAGAGCGGGACGGATTAGCTCCTACGAGCAGTACTTC. Looking up the rest from reference TRBV28 and TRBJ2-7 gives the full variable domain: DVKVTQSSRYLVKRTGEKVFLECVQDMDHENMFWYRQDPGLGLRLIYFSYDVKMKEKGDIPEGYSVSREKKERFSLILESASTNQTSMYLCASRAGRISSYEQYFGPGTRLTVT.

This sequence joins TRBV11-2 and TRBJ2-1, with 11 bases that match TRBD2. The germline V gene has CDR1 SGHAT and CDR2 FQNNGV. The CDR3 contains 18 residues. V shed 5 bases and J 4 bases; nucleotides not matched to a gene: 13. CDR3 sequence: CASSPRVASGRKYNEQFF. The CDR3 DNA reads as TGTGCCAGCAGCCCCAGGGTCGCTAGCGGGAGGAAATACAATGAGCAGTTCTTC.

The chain carries TRBV28 and TRBJ1-4, with D possibly being TRBD1 (6 bases). Germline CDR1 is MDHEN and CDR2 is SYDVKM. Trimming took off 6 bases at V and 3 bases at J, with 11 bases between the two ends. This CDR3 has 14 amino acids. This CDR3 is CASRAGASNEKLFF. The DNA for the CDR3 is TGTGCCAGCAGGGCAGGGGCCTCTAATGAAAAACTGTTTTTT.

This chain uses TRBV25-1 with TRBJ1-5; 10 nucleotides agree with TRBD1. The CDR3 consists of 14 residues. The germline V gene encodes CDR1 MGHDK and CDR2 SYGVNS. The junction had 2 bases not matched to a gene; V was cut back by 6 bases and J by 3 bases. CDR3 sequence reads: CASRGQGNNQPQHF. In DNA, the CDR3 is TGTGCCAGCAGGGGACAGGGGAACAATCAGCCCCAGCATTTT.

The chain employs TRBV4-1 and TRBJ1-5, with D unclear. With 0 bases removed from V and 0 bases from J, the gap between germline ends came to 12 bases. Looked up from germline, CDR1 is MGHRA and CDR2 is YSYEKL. CDR3 length: 17 amino acids. The CDR3 DNA reads TGCGCCAGCAGCCAAGATACCAGGATCTATAGCAATCAGCCCCAGCATTTT. Translated, it gives CASSQDTRIYSNQPQHF.

The V call is TRBV15, the J call TRBJ2-7; D is uncertain. Deletions cut 3 bases from V and 0 bases from J, with 12 bases between. Germline CDR1 and CDR2: LNHNV and YYDKDF (reference sequence). The CDR3 runs 15 residues. DNA of the CDR3: TGTGCCACCAGCAGGCCGGGTCTCTCCTCCTACGAGCAGTACTTC. It is translated as CATSRPGLSSYEQYF.

This clone was seen once. The gene calls are TRBV13 and TRBJ1-2, with 8 bases that match TRBD1. Trimming cost V 5 bases and J 2 bases; bases outside gene matches: 7. Per the germline V gene, CDR1 is PRHDT and CDR2 is FYEKMQ (reference sequence). The CDR3 loop spans 15 amino acids. Here the CDR3 reads CASSADRGSNYGYTF. The DNA for the CDR3 is TGTGCCAGCAGCGCCGACAGGGGATCCAACTATGGCTACACCTTC.

The genes are TRBV9 and TRBJ2-2; D gene unclear. With 1 base removed from V and 1 base from J, the gap between germline ends came to 5 bases. CDR3 size: 14 residues. Germline V CDR1 and CDR2: SGDLS, YYNGEE. The CDR3, as DNA: TGTGCCAGCAGCGTATCAGAGAACACCGGGGAGCTGTTTTTT. This translates into CASSVSENTGELFF.

This chain links TRBV28 with TRBJ2-5, with 10 bases lining up with TRBD2. The length of the CDR3 is 14 residues. Per the germline V gene, CDR1 is MDHEN and CDR2 is SYDVKM. J lost 5 bases, V lost 7 bases, and 7 bases had no gene match. Here the CDR3 reads CASTGLAGEETQYF. As DNA, the CDR3 is TGTGCCAGCACGGGGCTAGCGGGAGAGGAGACCCAGTACTTC.

The chain recombines TRBV12-5 with TRBJ1-1; TRBD1 agrees at 7 bases. There are 14 residues in the CDR3. Germline CDR1 reads LGHNT; CDR2 reads FRNRAP. V shed 6 bases, J shed 4 bases, and the junction held 8 bases outside the gene matches. This CDR3 reads CASGDRETSTEAFF. In DNA form, the CDR3 reads TGTGCTAGTGGCGACAGGGAGACGAGCACTGAAGCTTTCTTT.

The chain joins TRBV6-6 to TRBJ1-1; 11 bases are a match to TRBD1. The CDR3 extends over 16 amino acids. The trim removed 4 bases at V and 1 base at J, leaving 5 bases unmatched. The germline CDR1 and CDR2 sequences are MNHNY and SVGAGI (reference sequence). The CDR3 here is CASSWGQGGPNTEAFF. The CDR3 nucleotides read TGTGCCAGCAGTTGGGGACAGGGGGGCCCGAACACTGAAGCTTTCTTT.

This clone is a singleton in its sample. CDR3 in amino acids: CASSEGTKTGTPISPLHF. CDR3 bases: TGTGCCAGCAGTGAAGGGACCAAGACCGGGACACCAATATCACCCCTCCACTTT. V is TRBV6-1 and J is TRBJ1-6; the D gene is possibly TRBD1 (6 bases). This CDR3 spans 18 amino acids. The V end lost 1 base, the J end lost 10 bases, and 23 bases lay between the germline ends. Germline assignment: CDR1 MNHNS and CDR2 SASEGT.

V gene TRBV19 combines with J gene TRBJ2-7, with TRBD2 matching over 7 bases. In germline, CDR1 is LNHDA, CDR2 SQIVND (reference sequence). V shed 7 bases and J 2 bases; nucleotides not matched to a gene: 5. The CDR3 is made up of 13 amino acids. In nucleotides, the CDR3 is TGTGCCAGTAAAAGCGGGGAAACCTACGAGCAGTACTTC. Protein sequence: CASKSGETYEQYF.

The V call is TRBV10-1, the J call TRBJ2-1; D might be TRBD2 (5 bases). Germline CDR1 and CDR2: WNHNN and SYGVQD (reference sequence). V shed 5 bases and J shed 7 bases, with 6 bases lying between them. This CDR3 has 11 residues. CDR3 region: CASSRGNEQFF. The CDR3 nucleotides are TGCGCCAGCAGTCGAGGGAATGAGCAGTTCTTC.

The rearrangement links TRBV5-1 to TRBJ2-1; maybe TRBD2 (5 bases). V shed 2 bases and J shed 0 bases, with 9 bases lying between them. The CDR3 contains 15 residues. Germline values: CDR1 SGHRS, CDR2 YFSETQ. CDR3 in amino acids: CASSFGAVSYNEQFF. As DNA, the CDR3 is TGCGCCAGCAGCTTCGGAGCGGTCTCCTACAATGAGCAGTTCTTC.

This chain connects TRBV4-1 to TRBJ2-3; 8 positions match TRBD2. The J segment lost 2 bases and the V segment lost 4 bases, leaving 5 bases of the junction unmatched. This CDR3 comprises 15 residues. Germline CDR1 and CDR2: MGHRA and YSYEKL. As DNA, the CDR3 is TGCGCCAGCAGCCTAGCGGGAATGATCACAGATACGCAGTATTTT. This gives the protein CASSLAGMITDTQYF.

The rearrangement links TRBV27 to TRBJ1-5; the match to TRBD1 covers 7 bases. The CDR3 has 15 residues. Germline loops: CDR1 MNHEY, CDR2 SMNVEV (reference sequence). V gave up 0 bases and J gave up 7 bases; unmatched junction bases: 6. The CDR3 loop is CASSLSRQGRQPQHF. In DNA, the CDR3 is TGTGCCAGCAGTTTATCCAGACAGGGTCGGCAGCCCCAGCATTTT.

The CDR3 DNA reads as TGTGCCAGCAGTTCACTACGGACAGGAGGACTTGCCGATTCACCCCTCCACTTT. Amino acid sequence: CASSSLRTGGLADSPLHF. The chain joins TRBV27 to TRBJ1-6, with 7 bases fitting TRBD1. The CDR3 is made up of 18 amino acids. Germline V gives CDR1 MNHEY, CDR2 SMNVEV (reference sequence). V lost 4 bases to trimming and J lost 8 bases; unmatched junction nucleotides: 17.

J is TRBJ1-4 and V is TRBV10-3, with D possibly TRBD1 on 6 matching bases. Germline V CDR1 and CDR2: ENHRY, SYGVKD. V was pared by 11 bases and J by 0 bases, with 16 bases between. This CDR3 contains 15 residues. The CDR3 nucleotides read TGTGCCGTTGGGGCCGGACAGTCAACTAATGAAAAACTGTTTTTT. The encoded protein is CAVGAGQSTNEKLFF.

V gene TRBV25-1 combines with J gene TRBJ1-4, with TRBD1 matching over 9 bases. V lost 5 bases, J lost 7 bases, and 8 bases stayed unmatched. The germline V gene has CDR1 MGHDK and CDR2 SYGVNS. CDR3 size: 15 residues. The CDR3 nucleotides are TGTGCCAGCAGTCCCCGACAGGGGGTTTTTGAAAAACTGTTTTTT. As protein: CASSPRQGVFEKLFF.